This T cell receptor beta chain was profiled in a study of blood T cell repertoires in COVID-19. About the study: Sources were T cells, B-cell-depleted T cells, or PBMCs; the material itself was cDNA or gDNA.

In the study's own analysis: The assay estimated nucleated cells by amplifying reference gene primers. Profiling relied on immunoSEQ multiplex PCR, and the TCRdb table lists in-frame clones only, not all of them. V, J and clone size reflect that table, while D and trimming were determined from the DNA. Of a few hundred thousand clones in the sample, about 88% were seen once. CDR1 and CDR2 from the germline V gene are PRHDT and FYEKMQ (reference sequence). This CDR3 region has 15 residues. V gave up 4 bases and J gave up 3 bases, with 12 bases separating them. In this sample, this clone turned up once.

The rearrangement links TRBV13 to TRBJ2-2; the D gene is possibly TRBD2 (5 bases). The source is a man between 65 and 80 years old with acute or convalescent COVID-19. The specimen sequenced was peripheral blood. The CDR3 DNA follows: TGTGCCAGCAGCTCGCGGTTCGGGGACACCGGGGAGCTGTTTTTT. Its protein is CASSSRFGDTGELFF.